These 18 T cell receptor beta chains were all obtained from the same sample, sequenced in a study of T-cell memory formation after mild COVID-19. In TCRdb, the 5' RACE reads were re-called with MiXCR into one record per CDR3 protein. Here the sample spans fewer than 450,000 distinct CDR3 sequences, about 21% being singletons. Sequenced: PBMCs or a T cell subset sorted from them (not recorded which). The origin of the receptors is an adult woman who had mild COVID-19 (a few samples of this study predate the infection). Cell type and time point are not known.

This clonotype came up a few times. The chain carries TRBV6-1 and TRBJ1-6, with D maybe TRBD1 (6 bases). CDR1 MNHNS and CDR2 SASEGT come from the germline V gene. The CDR3 is 13 residues long. V was clipped by 9 bases and J by 8 bases, with 14 bases between them. The CDR3 here is CASRAGEYSPLHF. The CDR3 DNA sequence: TGTGCCAGTAGGGCAGGGGAATATTCACCCCTCCACTTT.

This clonotype showed up just a few times. The V gene is TRBV9, the J gene TRBJ2-3; no clear D. The germline V gene has CDR1 SGDLS and CDR2 YYNGEE. The CDR3 runs to 14 residues. V lost 0 bases, J lost 2 bases, and 7 bases lay in between. CDR3: CASSVARPTDTQYF. As DNA, the CDR3 is TGTGCCAGCAGCGTAGCCAGACCCACAGATACGCAGTATTTT.

The chain carries TRBV20-1 and TRBJ2-1; perhaps TRBD2 as D (6 bases). Trimming left V 3 bases short and J 5 bases short, with 8 bases between. CDR3 size: 12 residues. Germline CDR1 is DFQATT and CDR2 is SNEGSKA (reference sequence). The CDR3 bases are TGCAGTGCTAGGGGGAGGAACAATGAGCAGTTCTTC. It specifies CSARGRNNEQFF.

The chain links TRBV12-3 or TRBV12-4 to TRBJ1-1; 7 bases are shared with TRBD1. V dropped 5 bases and J dropped 12; count of bases not matched to a gene: 9. This CDR3 spans 12 amino acids. In nucleotides, the CDR3 is TGTGCCAGCAGTCCAAGGGACAGTCTGCCTTTCTTT. Amino acid sequence: CASSPRDSLPFF.

CDR3 coding DNA: TGTGCCAGCAGTCCCCAGGAGCGGGAGGCCTACGAGCAGTACTTC. Its protein product is CASSPQEREAYEQYF. The rearrangement joins TRBV12-3 or TRBV12-4 to TRBJ2-7, with 9 bases fitting TRBD2. J gave up 2 bases and V 5 bases, and 7 bases lay outside the gene matches. The CDR3 loop spans 15 amino acids.

In this sample, this clonotype turned up a few times. This rearrangement joins TRBV6-5 to TRBJ2-7, with 8 bases that match TRBD1. CDR1 MNHEY and CDR2 SVGAGI come from the germline V gene. J lost 3 bases, V lost 0 bases, and 4 bases had no gene match. The CDR3 spans 15 residues. CDR3 in amino acids: CASSYSYDRGYEQYF. The DNA for the CDR3 is TGTGCCAGCAGTTACTCGTATGACAGGGGCTACGAGCAGTACTTC.

This clonotype occurred a few times. The chain employs TRBV5-1 and TRBJ1-6; 9 bases map to TRBD1. V lost 3 bases, J lost 9 bases, and 7 bases stayed unmatched. The CDR3 has 15 amino acids. Germline V gene sequence: CDR1 SGHRS, CDR2 YFSETQ. CDR3 region: CASSSGTGKGSPLHF. The CDR3 nucleotides read TGCGCCAGCAGCTCTGGGACAGGGAAAGGTTCACCCCTCCACTTT.

This clonotype was observed a few times. The CDR3 nucleotides are TGTGCCAGCAGCTCCTACAGGGGGAGGACCTACGAGCAGTACTTC. Encoded protein: CASSSYRGRTYEQYF. The chain joins TRBV7-6 to TRBJ2-7; 8 bases map to TRBD1. CDR1 is SGHVS and CDR2 is FNYEAQ in the germline V gene. The junction had 7 bases not matched to a gene; V was cut back by 4 bases and J by 2 bases. The CDR3 runs to 15 residues.

The chain uses TRBV12-5 and TRBJ2-7; D gene uncertain. This CDR3 is 11 amino acids long. The V and J ends lost 4 bases and 4 bases respectively, with 5 bases between them. Looked up from germline, CDR1 is LGHNT and CDR2 is FRNRAP. DNA of the CDR3: TGTGCTAGTGGTTCCGGGTACGAGCAGTACTTC. Amino acids: CASGSGYEQYF.

The J gene is TRBJ1-5, the V gene TRBV7-2, with D possibly TRBD1 on 5 matching bases. V lost 2 bases to trimming and J lost 13 bases, with 15 bases between them. The CDR3 spans 13 residues. CDR1 is SGHTA, CDR2 FQGNSA, per germline. The CDR3, as DNA: TGTGCCAGCAGCTTAACCGGGACCGCTACTCAGCATTTT. As protein: CASSLTGTATQHF.

This clonotype was detected ten times or more. J is TRBJ2-2 and V is TRBV7-3; 7 bases fit TRBD2. The CDR3 contains 17 residues. V trimming: 5 bases; J trimming: 4 bases; junction bases outside the gene matches: 13. Germline assignment: CDR1 SGHTA and CDR2 FQGTGA. The CDR3 here is CASSPGAGVETTGELFF. In DNA, the CDR3 is TGTGCCAGCAGCCCCGGGGCGGGGGTGGAGACCACCGGGGAGCTGTTTTTT.

This clonotype was seen at least ten times. V usage is TRBV27 and J usage is TRBJ1-1, with 8 bases identical to TRBD1. This CDR3 is built from 15 residues. Germline CDR1 reads MNHEY; CDR2 reads SMNVEV (reference sequence). V dropped 3 bases and J dropped 4; count of bases not matched to a gene: 7. This CDR3 reads CASSLTRGLGTEAFF. The CDR3 region has the DNA TGTGCCAGCAGTTTGACCAGGGGGCTGGGCACTGAAGCTTTCTTT.

The chain joins TRBV7-9 to TRBJ1-1; 7 bases align to TRBD1. This CDR3 spans 13 amino acids. The V and J ends lost 5 bases and 3 bases, in that order; junction bases with no gene match: 3. Germline V CDR1 and CDR2: SEHNR, FQNEAQ (reference sequence). The DNA of the CDR3 is TGTGCCAGCAGCCCAGGGGGGCACACTGAAGCTTTCTTT. Amino acid sequence: CASSPGGHTEAFF. The whole variable domain, remainder taken from reference TRBV7-9 and TRBJ1-1, is DTGVSQNPRHKITKRGQNVTFRCDPISEHNRLYWYRQTLGQGPEFLTYFQNEAQLEKSRLLSDRFSAERPKGSFSTLEIQRTEQGDSAMYLCASSPGGHTEAFFGQGTRLTVV.

This chain joins TRBV11-2 and TRBJ2-3; tentative D call: TRBD1 (5 bases). Germline assignment: CDR1 SGHAT and CDR2 FQNNGV. Trimming shortened V by 0 bases and J by 0 bases, and 16 bases separated the two germline ends. This CDR3 is built from 18 residues. The CDR3 sequence is CASSLDLWGGPSTDTQYF. The CDR3, as DNA: TGTGCCAGCAGCTTAGATCTGTGGGGCGGCCCTAGCACAGATACGCAGTATTTT.

The V call is TRBV24-1, the J call TRBJ2-5, with a tentative D call TRBD1 (5 bases). V was cut by 1 base and J by 2 bases, with 7 bases left in between. Germline-derived CDR1 and CDR2 are KGHDR and SFDVKD. This CDR3 has 14 residues. The CDR3 DNA sequence: TGTGCCACCAGTGATTTTGACAGTCAAGAGACCCAGTACTTC. Amino acids: CATSDFDSQETQYF.

In its sample, this clonotype was seen many times. This chain connects TRBV12-3 or TRBV12-4 to TRBJ2-1; 8 nucleotides line up with TRBD2. This CDR3 spans 17 amino acids. V lost 5 bases, J lost 6 bases, and 15 bases stayed unmatched. CDR3: CASSRPLQSGRSNEQFF. The CDR3 DNA reads TGTGCCAGCAGTCGTCCACTCCAGAGCGGGAGAAGCAATGAGCAGTTCTTC.

This clonotype was counted only a few times. This sequence joins TRBV7-8 and TRBJ1-2; the match to TRBD1 covers 7 bases. The trim removed 5 bases at V and 4 bases at J, leaving 16 bases unmatched. The CDR3 spans 17 residues. The germline V gene encodes CDR1 SGHVS and CDR2 FQNEAQ. CDR3 loop: CASSPHRGQILSYGYTF. The CDR3 nucleotides are TGTGCCAGCAGCCCTCACCGGGGACAGATCCTAAGCTATGGCTACACCTTC. Supplemented by reference TRBV7-8 and TRBJ1-2, the full variable domain reads GAGVSQSPRYKVAKRGQDVALRCDPISGHVSLFWYQQALGQGPEFLTYFQNEAQLDKSGLPSDRFFAERPEGSVSTLKIQRTQQEDSAVYLCASSPHRGQILSYGYTFGSGTRLTVV.

This clonotype was recorded a few times. V gene TRBV3-1 combines with J gene TRBJ2-3, with TRBD2 matching over 7 bases. CDR3 length: 18 residues. CDR1 is LGHDT and CDR2 is YNNKEL in the germline V gene (reference sequence). With V trimmed by 1 base and J by 0 bases, 10 bases remained unmatched. The CDR3 here is CASSQGLTAGYSTDTQYF. The CDR3 region has the DNA TGTGCCAGCAGCCAAGGATTGACAGCGGGATATAGCACAGATACGCAGTATTTT.